The 20 T cell receptor beta chains given below trace back to one sample, sequenced in a study of blood T cell repertoires in COVID-19. Profiling relied on immunoSEQ multiplex PCR, and the TCRdb table lists in-frame clones only, not all of them. The repertoire holds some 200,000 clones, with 80% to 90% as singletons. Sequenced sample: peripheral blood. Receptor source: a man aged 35-49 years with active or convalescent COVID-19.

The CDR3 loop is CATSELGQGDAGELFF. The CDR3 DNA reads TGTGCCACCAGTGAACTTGGACAGGGCGATGCCGGGGAGCTGTTTTTT. The V call is TRBV24-1, the J call TRBJ2-2; 8 bases agree with TRBD1. Germline CDR1 KGHDR, CDR2 SFDVKD. After removal of 4 bases from V and 6 bases from J, the junction contained 9 bases not matched to a gene. CDR3 length: 16 residues.

This sequence joins TRBV7-8 and TRBJ2-5; 10 bases fit TRBD2. The CDR3 is made up of 18 amino acids. Per germline, CDR1 SGHVS and CDR2 FQNEAQ. The trim removed 5 bases at V and 3 bases at J, leaving 15 bases unmatched. The CDR3 region has the DNA TGTGCCAGCAGCCGACACGATTTAGCGGGGGGTTCTGAAGAGACCCAGTACTTC. This codes for CASSRHDLAGGSEETQYF.

V usage is TRBV15 and J usage is TRBJ2-2; the match to TRBD2 covers 7 bases. J was trimmed by 5 bases and V by 9 bases; bases with no gene match: 15. This CDR3 contains 16 residues. Per germline, CDR1 LNHNV and CDR2 YYDKDF (reference sequence). The CDR3 DNA reads as TGTGCCACTATGGGGGGGGGAACCCCGGGGACCGGGGAGCTGTTTTTT. Protein: CATMGGGTPGTGELFF.

The rearrangement uses TRBV19 and TRBJ2-3; tentatively, D is TRBD2 (5 bases). The CDR3 has 13 amino acids. Trimming removed 3 bases from V and 8 bases from J, with 12 bases in between. Germline CDR1 LNHDA, CDR2 SQIVND (reference sequence). The CDR3 here is CASSMRASGTQYF. In DNA form, the CDR3 reads TGTGCCAGTAGTATGCGGGCTTCGGGTACGCAGTATTTT.

The genes are TRBV23-1 and TRBJ2-7; no reliable D call. TRBV23-1 is an ORF; its function is uncertain. Trimming removed 0 bases from V and 4 bases from J, with 4 bases in between. This CDR3 comprises 12 residues. The CDR3 loop is CASSQSLYEQYF. The CDR3 DNA sequence: TGCGCCAGCAGTCAATCCCTATACGAGCAGTACTTC.

J is TRBJ2-4 and V is TRBV28; weak D call: TRBD2 (5 bases). V lost 2 bases and J 7 bases, leaving 15 bases between the germline ends. This CDR3 has 15 residues. The germline gives CDR1 MDHEN, CDR2 SYDVKM. CDR3 protein: CASSLVGGQKNIQYF. The DNA of the CDR3 is TGTGCCAGCAGTTTAGTGGGCGGGCAGAAGAACATTCAGTACTTC.

The table lists this clone with a count of one. CDR3 residues: CASSEQGNRYF. The CDR3 DNA is TGTGCCAGCAGCGAACAGGGAAATCGCTACTTC. The J gene is TRBJ2-7, the V gene TRBV11-2; TRBD1 might be the D (6 bases). Germline CDR1 and CDR2: SGHAT and FQNNGV. V shed 5 bases and J shed 13 bases, with 15 bases lying between them. This CDR3 spans 11 amino acids.

This CDR3 is CASSLAKQGANEQFF. The CDR3 coding sequence is TGTGCCAGCAGCTTAGCAAAGCAGGGGGCTAATGAGCAGTTCTTC. The V call is TRBV7-8, the J call TRBJ2-1; 8 bases match TRBD1. The CDR3 loop spans 15 amino acids. Per germline, CDR1 SGHVS and CDR2 FQNEAQ. J was trimmed by 7 bases and V by 0 bases; bases with no gene match: 5.

Only one count was recorded for this clone. The chain carries TRBV11-2 and TRBJ1-2; 9 nucleotides agree with TRBD1. V lost 4 bases to trimming and J lost 2 bases; unmatched junction nucleotides: 2. This CDR3 has 14 amino acids. Germline V gene lookup returns CDR1 SGHAT and CDR2 FQNNGV. CDR3 loop: CASSYGTGNYGYTF. For the CDR3, the DNA is TGTGCCAGCAGCTATGGGACAGGGAACTATGGCTACACCTTC.

In its sample, this clone was seen a few times. This chain joins TRBV11-2 and TRBJ1-6, with D perhaps matching TRBD1 (5 bases). This CDR3 is 15 amino acids long. The germline gives CDR1 SGHAT, CDR2 FQNNGV. Trimming took off 0 bases at V and 7 bases at J, with 10 bases between the two ends. CDR3 nucleotides: TGTGCCAGCAGCTTAGATCCAGGGTCGAATTCACCCCTCCACTTT. Encoded protein: CASSLDPGSNSPLHF. Full variable domain (missing parts from reference TRBV11-2 and TRBJ1-6): EAGVAQSPRYKIIEKRQSVAFWCNPISGHATLYWYQQILGQGPKLLIQFQNNGVVDDSQLPKDRFSAERLKGVDSTLKIQPAKLEDSAVYLCASSLDPGSNSPLHFGNGTRLTVT.

This chain uses TRBV7-6 with TRBJ1-6, with D tentatively TRBD1 (6 bases). CDR1 is SGHVS and CDR2 is FNYEAQ in the germline V gene. The CDR3 is 17 residues long. Trimming left V 0 bases short and J 6 bases short, with 15 bases between. The CDR3 reads CASSLASEGHINSPLHF. The CDR3, as DNA: TGTGCCAGCAGCTTAGCCTCAGAGGGACACATTAATTCACCCCTCCACTTT.

This sequence joins TRBV3-1 (or the pseudogene TRBV3-2) and TRBJ2-7; TRBD1 is a possible D gene (5 bases). The CDR3 totals 17 residues. Trimming pared 0 bases from V and 1 base from J, leaving 16 bases between. Germline V gene lookup returns CDR1 LGHDT and CDR2 YNNKEL (reference sequence). In DNA form, the CDR3 reads TGTGCCAGCAGCCAAGACAGGGATGGCCACACTTCCTACGAGCAGTACTTC. This translates into CASSQDRDGHTSYEQYF.

This chain's CDR3 is CASSRSYPDRDISYNSPLHF. CDR3 nucleotide sequence: TGCGCCAGCAGCCGGTCCTACCCGGACAGGGACATTTCCTATAATTCACCCCTCCACTTT. The V gene is TRBV4-3, the J gene TRBJ1-6, with 8 nucleotides matching TRBD1. J was trimmed by 1 base and V by 4 bases; bases with no gene match: 15. CDR1 is LGHNA and CDR2 is YSLEER in the germline V gene. The CDR3 spans 20 residues.

The rearrangement uses TRBV27 and TRBJ2-7, with 10 bases aligning to TRBD2. The CDR3 contains 15 residues. Germline V gene lookup returns CDR1 MNHEY and CDR2 SMNVEV (reference sequence). With 3 bases clipped from V and 11 bases from J, the junction kept 13 bases outside the gene matches. The CDR3 loop reads CASSFYSSGGLREYF. The CDR3 bases are TGTGCCAGCAGTTTTTACTCTAGCGGGGGTCTACGAGAGTACTTC.

This chain joins TRBV5-1 and TRBJ1-4; D might be TRBD1 (6 bases). The CDR3 covers 16 residues. The V end lost 3 bases, the J end lost 7 bases, and 19 bases lay between the germline ends. Germline V gene sequence: CDR1 SGHRS, CDR2 YFSETQ. The CDR3 here is CASSSLNQGRGEKLFF. For the CDR3, the DNA is TGCGCCAGCAGCTCGCTTAACCAGGGGAGGGGTGAAAAACTGTTTTTT.

The CDR3 is CASSSGTGGEKLFF. In DNA form, the CDR3 reads TGTGCCAGCAGCTCCGGGACAGGGGGTGAAAAACTGTTTTTT. The rearrangement joins TRBV2 to TRBJ1-4; 11 nucleotides align to TRBD1. Germline V gene sequence: CDR1 SNHLY, CDR2 FYNNEI. This CDR3 spans 14 amino acids. After removal of 6 bases from V and 7 bases from J, the junction contained 4 bases not matched to a gene.

This sequence joins TRBV3-1 (or the pseudogene TRBV3-2) and TRBJ1-4, with a possible D match to TRBD1 (5 bases). In germline, CDR1 is LGHDT, CDR2 YNNKEL (reference sequence). CDR3 size: 14 residues. The ends were cut back, 2 bases at V and 6 bases at J, with 10 bases in the middle. The CDR3 sequence is CASSQRGADEKLFF. The CDR3 coding sequence is TGTGCCAGCAGCCAAAGGGGCGCGGATGAAAAACTGTTTTTT.

The chain combines TRBV24-1 with TRBJ2-7; 10 nucleotides line up with TRBD1. The CDR3 contains 15 residues. V shed 4 bases, J shed 3 bases, and the junction held 5 bases outside the gene matches. Germline V gives CDR1 KGHDR, CDR2 SFDVKD. The CDR3 DNA reads TGTGCCACCAGTGACCCGGACAGGGGGTACTACGAGCAGTACTTC. It codes for CATSDPDRGYYEQYF.

The count of this clone is one. The rearrangement joins TRBV18 to TRBJ2-1; D is possibly TRBD2 (5 bases). The CDR3 loop spans 15 amino acids. The germline gives CDR1 KGHSH, CDR2 LQKENI. Trimming cost V 1 base and J 3 bases, with 10 bases left between them. Here the CDR3 reads CASSPQTTGYNEQFF. Here the CDR3 DNA reads TGTGCCAGCTCACCACAGACTACGGGCTACAATGAGCAGTTCTTC.

V is TRBV29-1 and J is TRBJ1-2; D is perhaps TRBD1 (6 bases). Deletions cut 7 bases from V and 8 bases from J, with 20 bases between. Germline V gene sequence: CDR1 SQVTM, CDR2 ANQGSEA. This CDR3 contains 13 residues. The CDR3 DNA follows: TGCAGCGCCACTAGAGCGGGGGGCCGAGGCTACACCTTC. This sequence encodes CSATRAGGRGYTF. The complete variable domain, with remaining parts taken from reference TRBV29-1 and TRBJ1-2, reads SAVISQKPSRDICQRGTSLTIQCQVDSQVTMMFWYRQQPGQSLTLIATANQGSEATYESGFVIDKFPISRPNLTFSTLTVSNMSPEDSSIYLCSATRAGGRGYTFGSGTRLTVV.